One sample yielded the 27 T cell receptor beta chains listed below, sequenced in a study of T-cell memory formation after mild COVID-19. Each CDR3 protein gets one entry after TCRdb re-called the 5' RACE reads with MiXCR. The sample consists of over 400,000 distinct CDR3 sequences, around a quarter of them appearing once. Sequenced material: PBMCs or a T cell subset sorted from them (not recorded which). These receptors were taken from an adult woman who had mild COVID-19 (a few samples of this study predate the infection). Cell type and time point are not known.

In this sample, this clonotype turned up a few times. This rearrangement joins TRBV28 to TRBJ2-2; D perhaps matches TRBD1 (5 bases). Trimming cost V 5 bases and J 5 bases, with 9 bases left between them. CDR1 is MDHEN, CDR2 SYDVKM, per germline. This CDR3 is 13 amino acids long. CDR3 residues: CASSDSPTGELFF. The CDR3 nucleotides are TGTGCCAGCAGTGACAGCCCTACCGGGGAGCTGTTTTTT.

The CDR3 coding sequence is TGCGCCAGCTCCCCCCCGATGGGTCCGGACGAGCAGTACTTC. Translation gives CASSPPMGPDEQYF. The chain is built from TRBV5-1 and TRBJ2-7; D is unresolved. V dropped 7 bases and J dropped 5 bases, with 19 bases sitting between them. The length of the CDR3 is 14 residues. Per germline, CDR1 SGHRS and CDR2 YFSETQ.

Only a few counts were recorded for this clonotype. The chain carries TRBV12-3 or TRBV12-4 and TRBJ1-2; D is unresolved. V was pared by 3 bases and J by 4 bases, with 12 bases between. This CDR3 has 14 amino acids. The CDR3 loop is CASSFVQESYGYTF. DNA for the CDR3: TGTGCCAGCAGTTTCGTACAAGAGAGCTATGGCTACACCTTC.

There are a few counts of this clonotype. The chain uses TRBV7-9 and TRBJ2-5; tentative D call: TRBD2 (5 bases). Trimming stripped 0 bases from V and 4 bases from J, with 9 bases between. Germline V gene sequence: CDR1 SEHNR, CDR2 FQNEAQ (reference sequence). The length of the CDR3 is 14 residues. The CDR3 loop is CASSLAAAGETQYF. DNA for the CDR3: TGTGCCAGCAGCTTAGCGGCGGCGGGAGAGACCCAGTACTTC.

The chain is built from TRBV12-3 or TRBV12-4 and TRBJ2-5; perhaps TRBD2 as D (5 bases). The CDR3 has 15 amino acids. V was trimmed by 0 bases and J by 8 bases, leaving 16 bases between them. This CDR3 is CASSLAYSGIRTQYF. The DNA of the CDR3 is TGTGCCAGCAGTTTAGCGTACTCGGGGATTAGAACCCAGTACTTC.

The rearrangement uses TRBV7-9 and TRBJ1-1; D may be TRBD1 (5 bases). V lost 2 bases to trimming and J lost 3 bases, with 13 bases between them. Germline assignment: CDR1 SEHNR and CDR2 FQNEAQ (reference sequence). This CDR3 spans 15 amino acids. The CDR3 region is CASSLTPGLDTEAFF. CDR3 bases: TGTGCCAGCAGCTTAACTCCAGGGCTTGACACTGAAGCTTTCTTT.

The chain uses TRBV20-1 and TRBJ1-1; 9 nucleotides align to TRBD1. The CDR3 spans 12 residues. Germline V gene sequence: CDR1 DFQATT, CDR2 SNEGSKA (reference sequence). CDR3 in amino acids: CSPSSGTGFSFF. DNA of the CDR3: TGCAGCCCAAGCTCCGGGACAGGGTTCTCTTTCTTT.

This clonotype was observed once. The chain is built from TRBV7-9 and TRBJ1-2; 9 nucleotides line up with TRBD1. Germline CDR1 and CDR2: SEHNR and FQNEAQ (reference sequence). V trimming: 0 bases; J trimming: 6 bases; junction bases outside the gene matches: 2. The CDR3 runs 14 residues. In nucleotides, the CDR3 is TGTGCCAGCAGCTTAGCCGGGACAGGGCATGGCTACACCTTC. Protein product: CASSLAGTGHGYTF.

This clonotype was recorded a few times. The chain joins TRBV5-1 to TRBJ2-3; TRBD2 agrees at 7 bases. Germline V gene data show CDR1 as SGHRS and CDR2 as YFSETQ. V lost 4 bases to trimming and J lost 2 bases; unmatched junction nucleotides: 7. The CDR3 runs to 15 residues. CDR3 loop: CASSLVGRVTDTQYF. In nucleotides, the CDR3 is TGCGCCAGCAGCCTCGTGGGGAGGGTCACAGATACGCAGTATTTT.

This clonotype has a handful of counts. This rearrangement joins TRBV20-1 to TRBJ2-3; D may be TRBD2 (5 bases). The CDR3 has 16 amino acids. Germline CDR1 reads DFQATT; CDR2 reads SNEGSKA (reference sequence). The V and J ends lost 0 bases and 2 bases respectively, with 15 bases between them. CDR3 in amino acids: CSARDRNGVHTDTQYF. In DNA, the CDR3 is TGCAGTGCTAGAGATAGGAACGGGGTGCACACAGATACGCAGTATTTT.

This clonotype showed up just a few times. The chain uses TRBV9 and TRBJ2-1, with D possibly TRBD2 on 6 matching bases. Germline CDR1 is SGDLS and CDR2 is YYNGEE. The CDR3 spans 11 residues. V shed 7 bases and J shed 8 bases, with 10 bases lying between them. The CDR3: CASGGSYEQFF. The CDR3 DNA reads TGTGCCAGCGGAGGGAGTTATGAGCAGTTCTTC.

The chain uses TRBV6-1 and TRBJ2-3; D may be TRBD1 or TRBD2 (5 bases each). Trimming pared 7 bases from V and 4 bases from J, leaving 15 bases between. The CDR3 is made up of 14 amino acids. The germline V gene has CDR1 MNHNS and CDR2 SASEGT. The CDR3 protein is CASTPGRTSDTQYF. DNA for the CDR3: TGTGCCAGCACCCCGGGACGGACGTCAGATACGCAGTATTTT.

There are a few counts of this clonotype. This chain uses TRBV7-3 with TRBJ2-7, with 11 bases identical to TRBD2. In germline, CDR1 is SGHTA, CDR2 FQGTGA. The V segment lost 5 bases and the J segment 6 bases; nucleotides outside the gene matches: 6. This CDR3 has 14 residues. The DNA of the CDR3 is TGTGCCAGCAGCCAAACTAGCGGGAGTTTCGAGCAGTACTTC. Residues: CASSQTSGSFEQYF.

This chain joins TRBV5-1 and TRBJ1-1; D ambiguous. Trimming shortened V by 0 bases and J by 10 bases, and 22 bases separated the two germline ends. Germline CDR1 is SGHRS and CDR2 is YFSETQ. The CDR3 has 16 residues. CDR3 amino acids: CASSLDMGGPGSRAFF. Written as DNA, the CDR3 is TGCGCCAGCAGCTTGGACATGGGCGGCCCCGGTTCTCGAGCTTTCTTT.

The rearrangement joins TRBV27 to TRBJ2-2; D unresolved. The CDR3 length is 13 residues. Germline V gene lookup returns CDR1 MNHEY and CDR2 SMNVEV (reference sequence). Trimming shortened V by 6 bases and J by 6 bases, and 11 bases separated the two germline ends. The CDR3 DNA reads TGTGCCAGCAGCCCGTCCTATTCCGGGGAGCTGTTTTTT. Protein: CASSPSYSGELFF.

J is TRBJ1-2 and V is TRBV7-2; D might be TRBD1 (6 bases). The CDR3 consists of 18 residues. Trimming shortened V by 5 bases and J by 5 bases, and 27 bases separated the two germline ends. The V gene's germline CDR1 is SGHTA and CDR2 FQGNSA. CDR3 DNA: TGTGCCAGCAGCCGCACGTACACATCGGGACATAGTAGTTATGGCTACACCTTC. Translation gives CASSRTYTSGHSSYGYTF.

In this sample, this clonotype turned up a few times. This chain joins TRBV5-1 and TRBJ2-5, with 8 bases identical to TRBD2. The CDR3 loop spans 14 amino acids. V shed 0 bases, J shed 3 bases, and the junction held 1 base outside the gene matches. Per the germline V gene, CDR1 is SGHRS and CDR2 is YFSETQ. The DNA of the CDR3 is TGCGCCAGCAGCTTGGTAGCGGGGAAAGAGACCCAGTACTTC. Translation gives CASSLVAGKETQYF.

This clonotype was recorded a few times. V and J are TRBV7-9 and TRBJ1-2; D gene unclear. The length of the CDR3 is 15 residues. The germline gives CDR1 SEHNR, CDR2 FQNEAQ (reference sequence). With 1 base removed from V and 2 bases from J, the gap between germline ends came to 11 bases. CDR3 sequence: CASSLEASGNYGYTF. The CDR3 nucleotides are TGTGCCAGCAGCTTAGAGGCTAGCGGGAACTATGGCTACACCTTC.

The sample holds a few counts of this clonotype. This chain joins TRBV7-9 and TRBJ2-1, with 7 bases aligning to TRBD2. The CDR3 loop spans 17 amino acids. CDR1 and CDR2 from the germline V gene are SEHNR and FQNEAQ (reference sequence). After removal of 1 base from V and 1 base from J, the junction contained 7 bases not matched to a gene. The DNA of the CDR3 is TGTGCCAGCAGCTTAGGGCGGCGGGAGAGGTCCTACAATGAGCAGTTCTTC. Protein: CASSLGRRERSYNEQFF.

CDR3 coding DNA: TGTGCCAGCAGTGAAGCCAGCTCCTACAATGAGCAGTTCTTC. It encodes CASSEASSYNEQFF. This sequence joins TRBV6-1 and TRBJ2-1, with D hard to call. Trimming left V 0 bases short and J 0 bases short, with 3 bases between. The CDR3 sequence is 14 residues long. Looked up from germline, CDR1 is MNHNS and CDR2 is SASEGT.

The CDR3 nucleotides read TGCAGCGGCTCCGGTCAAGAAAACACTGAAGCTTTCTTT. Translated, it gives CSGSGQENTEAFF. The rearrangement joins TRBV29-1 to TRBJ1-1; D ambiguous. The CDR3 spans 13 residues. V lost 7 bases to trimming and J lost 2 bases, with 14 bases between them. The germline gives CDR1 SQVTM, CDR2 ANQGSEA.

The chain links TRBV12-3 or TRBV12-4 to TRBJ1-2; D remains unclear. The length of the CDR3 is 15 residues. Trimming cost V 5 bases and J 3 bases, with 16 bases left between them. CDR3 residues: CASSAVGRIHYGYTF. CDR3 nucleotide sequence: TGTGCCAGCAGTGCCGTCGGACGGATCCACTATGGCTACACCTTC.

Many counts were recorded for this clonotype. The junction departs from the called germline gene at one end, perhaps through a read error. This chain joins TRBV5-1 and TRBJ2-1; 7 bases match TRBD2. The germline CDR1 and CDR2 sequences are SGHRS and YFSETQ. The CDR3 contains 12 residues. The CDR3, as DNA: TGTGCCAGCAGTTTGGGGGGGGATGAGCAGTTCTTC. It specifies CASSLGGDEQFF.

The chain recombines TRBV6-2 or TRBV6-3 with TRBJ2-1; 10 nucleotides line up with TRBD2. Per germline, CDR1 MNHEY and CDR2 SVGEGT. The length of the CDR3 is 12 residues. V lost 5 bases, J lost 10 bases, and 2 bases stayed unmatched. This chain's CDR3 is CASSTSGTEQFF. In DNA form, the CDR3 reads TGTGCCAGCAGTACTAGCGGGACCGAGCAGTTCTTC.

This chain connects TRBV30 to TRBJ2-3; the match to TRBD2 covers 12 bases. V shed 3 bases and J 5 bases; nucleotides not matched to a gene: 3. This CDR3 is built from 14 residues. The germline CDR1 and CDR2 sequences are GTSNPN and SVGIG (reference sequence). The CDR3 nucleotides read TGTGCCTGGAGCCTAGCGGGAGGGCTAGATACGCAGTATTTT. As protein: CAWSLAGGLDTQYF.

The chain employs TRBV7-9 and TRBJ1-2; D gene unclear. This CDR3 spans 12 amino acids. Germline loops: CDR1 SEHNR, CDR2 FQNEAQ (reference sequence). Trimming removed 1 base at V and 1 base at J, with 1 base between. CDR3 DNA: TGTGCCAGCAGCTTAGTTAACTATGGCTACACCTTC. This encodes CASSLVNYGYTF. The full variable domain, its missing parts supplied by reference TRBV7-9 and TRBJ1-2, is DTGVSQNPRHKITKRGQNVTFRCDPISEHNRLYWYRQTLGQGPEFLTYFQNEAQLEKSRLLSDRFSAERPKGSFSTLEIQRTEQGDSAMYLCASSLVNYGYTFGSGTRLTVV.

The chain has TRBV11-2 and TRBJ2-2, with D tentatively TRBD2 (5 bases). Germline V lookup: CDR1 SGHAT, CDR2 FQNNGV. With 5 bases removed from V and 2 bases from J, the gap between germline ends came to 15 bases. The CDR3 runs to 16 residues. The CDR3 region has the DNA TGTGCCAGCAGCACCCGGCGCAGGACTAACACCGGGGAGCTGTTTTTT. Protein: CASSTRRRTNTGELFF.